Below, 12 T cell receptor beta chains from the same sample are listed, as sequenced in a study of vaccination effects on CD4 cells after COVID-19. Sequencing used immunoSEQ multiplex PCR; TCRdb keeps in-frame clones, though not all of them. There are around 40,000 clones in the sample; around 67% occur only once, and 33% lies in the top ten. The antigens for these receptors are not known. After expansion with viral peptide pools in the ViraFEST assay, antigen-specific CD4+ T cells were sequenced. Having been cultured for about ten days, the cells underwent CD4+ T cell isolation. It was between March and December 2020 that the person had a SARS-CoV-2 infection confirmed by PCR. The specimen was CD4+ T cells from PBMCs cultured with a peptide pool, collected before COVID-19 vaccination. The source of these receptors is a human donor who had a prior SARS-CoV-2 infection.

This clone was found a few times. The J gene is TRBJ2-7, the V gene TRBV11-2; the D gene is possibly TRBD2 (6 bases). With 5 bases removed from V and 9 bases from J, the gap between germline ends came to 26 bases. Germline-derived CDR1 and CDR2 are SGHAT and FQNNGV. The CDR3 loop spans 16 amino acids. CDR3 protein: CASSPPTGTPLVLQYF. The CDR3 DNA reads as TGTGCCAGCAGCCCTCCGACGGGGACTCCGTTGGTCCTGCAGTACTTC.

V is TRBV7-9 and J is TRBJ1-6; possibly TRBD1 for D (5 bases). The V end was cut by 6 bases, the J end by 8 bases, with 17 bases between. The CDR3 loop spans 15 amino acids. Germline CDR1 SEHNR, CDR2 FQNEAQ (reference sequence). CDR3 region: CASRPSRQGYSPLHF. In DNA form, the CDR3 reads TGTGCCAGCAGACCAAGTCGGCAGGGTTATTCACCCCTCCACTTT.

This clone has only a few counts. This sequence joins TRBV2 and TRBJ2-7; D gene ambiguous. In germline, CDR1 is SNHLY, CDR2 FYNNEI. V lost 5 bases and J 7 bases, leaving 12 bases between the germline ends. CDR3 length equals 12 residues. The CDR3 DNA reads as TGTGCCAGCAGTTCTTTCCCCGGGGAGCAGTACTTC. Its translation: CASSSFPGEQYF.

This clone occurred a few times. The V and J genes are TRBV6-1 and TRBJ1-1; TRBD1 is a possible D gene (6 bases). V was clipped by 7 bases and J by 1 base, with 16 bases between them. Germline-derived CDR1 and CDR2 are MNHNS and SASEGT. The CDR3 contains 15 residues. CDR3 coding DNA: TGTGCCAGCATAGGTCGACAGGAAGGGAACACTGAAGCTTTCTTT. Protein sequence: CASIGRQEGNTEAFF.

This clone appeared a few times. CDR3: CASSLGGAGAADTQYF. Here the CDR3 DNA reads TGCGCCAGCAGCTTGGGGGGGGCGGGAGCCGCAGATACGCAGTATTTT. The rearrangement joins TRBV5-1 to TRBJ2-3; D perhaps matches TRBD2 (7 bases). CDR3 size: 16 residues. Germline loops: CDR1 SGHRS, CDR2 YFSETQ. V shed 0 bases and J shed 4 bases, with 15 bases lying between them.

This clone has only one observation. The chain is built from TRBV24-1 and TRBJ2-1; 8 bases line up with TRBD2. The CDR3 contains 16 residues. Germline V gene data show CDR1 as KGHDR and CDR2 as SFDVKD. The J segment lost 5 bases and the V segment lost 4 bases, leaving 9 bases of the junction unmatched. The CDR3 reads CATSDFTSGGNNEQFF. The CDR3 region has the DNA TGTGCCACCAGTGACTTCACTAGCGGAGGAAACAATGAGCAGTTCTTC.

This clone occurred a few times. The chain joins TRBV7-9 to TRBJ2-5; D may be TRBD1 (5 bases). Trimming shortened V by 3 bases and J by 6 bases, and 11 bases separated the two germline ends. Per germline, CDR1 SEHNR and CDR2 FQNEAQ (reference sequence). CDR3 length: 13 residues. This CDR3 reads CASSLWQGQTQYF. In DNA form, the CDR3 reads TGTGCCAGCAGCTTGTGGCAGGGTCAGACCCAGTACTTC. Full variable domain (remainder filled in from reference TRBV7-9 and TRBJ2-5): DTGVSQNPRHKITKRGQNVTFRCDPISEHNRLYWYRQTLGQGPEFLTYFQNEAQLEKSRLLSDRFSAERPKGSFSTLEIQRTEQGDSAMYLCASSLWQGQTQYFGPGTRLLVL.

This chain connects TRBV7-9 to TRBJ1-1; 10 positions agree with TRBD1. This CDR3 has 16 residues. CDR1 SEHNR and CDR2 FQNEAQ come from the germline V gene (reference sequence). The V segment lost 5 bases and the J segment 5 bases; nucleotides outside the gene matches: 11. Here the CDR3 DNA reads TGTGCCAGCAGCCCCAGACAGGGGGCCCGGAGGACTGAAGCTTTCTTT. The encoded protein is CASSPRQGARRTEAFF.

A few counts support this clone. This chain joins TRBV5-1 and TRBJ2-3; 7 nucleotides line up with TRBD1. V lost 4 bases to trimming and J lost 0 bases; unmatched junction nucleotides: 5. Germline assignment: CDR1 SGHRS and CDR2 YFSETQ. The CDR3 extends over 15 amino acids. CDR3 in amino acids: CASSLGQTSTDTQYF. The CDR3 DNA is TGCGCCAGCAGCCTGGGACAGACTAGCACAGATACGCAGTATTTT.

This clone was seen more than once but under ten times. This rearrangement joins TRBV19 to TRBJ1-5, with a possible D match to TRBD1 (6 bases). Germline CDR1 LNHDA, CDR2 SQIVND (reference sequence). V shed 11 bases and J shed 0 bases, with 11 bases lying between them. The CDR3 runs 13 residues. CDR3: CAGGGSSNQPQHF. For the CDR3, the DNA is TGTGCCGGGGGGGGCAGTAGCAATCAGCCCCAGCATTTT.

V gene TRBV20-1 combines with J gene TRBJ1-2, with TRBD1 matching over 7 bases. Germline CDR1 is DFQATT and CDR2 is SNEGSKA (reference sequence). This CDR3 has 14 residues. The junction had 8 bases not matched to a gene; V was cut back by 3 bases and J by 4 bases. Here the CDR3 DNA reads TGCAGTGCTAGTCGTGGAGGGGGCGGCTATGGCTACACCTTC. Amino acid sequence: CSASRGGGGYGYTF.

This clone was recorded once. The chain combines TRBV5-4 with TRBJ1-2; 10 bases match TRBD1. The germline CDR1 and CDR2 sequences are SGHNT and YYREEE (reference sequence). CDR3 length: 15 residues. V dropped 4 bases and J dropped 6; count of bases not matched to a gene: 9. CDR3 in amino acids: CASSSRTGGSHGYTF. For the CDR3, the DNA is TGTGCCAGCAGCAGCCGGACAGGGGGTAGCCATGGCTACACCTTC.